The subject of this entry is one TCR beta chain. The sample comes from a study of PD-1 blockade in classical Hodgkin lymphoma. The data were produced by immunoSEQ multiplex PCR, yet TCRdb's version contains in-frame clones alone and is incomplete. The sample carries about 28,000 clones, less than 85% recorded once. Regarding time point: cycle 4 day 1 (C4D1), after 5 to 7 weeks of nivolumab. Relapses following autologous stem cell transplantation were seen in all patients, with brentuximab vedotin exposure varying. Magnetic negative selection was used to purify CD4+ T cells from thawed PBMCs. Between the trimmed V and J ends, which lost 2 bases and 0 bases, there was a span of 3 bases. Germline V lookup: CDR1 MNHNY, CDR2 SVGAGI (reference sequence). The CDR3 is 13 amino acids.

V is TRBV6-6 and J is TRBJ2-3; D not certain. This receptor was identified in a human donor with classical Hodgkin lymphoma. The sample here was CD4+ T cells from blood, taken before the fourth cycle of nivolumab. For the CDR3, the DNA is TGTGCCAGCAGTTACCCTAGCACAGATACGCAGTATTTT. It yields the protein CASSYPSTDTQYF.